This T cell receptor (beta chain) is from a study of radiation and T cells in renal cell carcinoma. Overall study: Nephrectomy followed 15 Gy stereotactic body radiation by 4 weeks. Notes on the study in general: Without pretreatment biopsies, baseline tumor clonotype presence was undetermined.

Noted time point: blood 2 weeks post-SBRT. Specified treatment: 15 Gy SBRT to primary tumor, nephrectomy 4 weeks later. There are 13 residues in the CDR3. V was clipped by 1 base and J by 7 bases, with 11 bases between them. Germline values: CDR1 GTSNPN, CDR2 SVGIG (reference sequence). Profiled with immunoSEQ multiplex PCR; TCRdb holds only in-frame clones, not every one. The table includes roughly 75,000 clones, roughly 82% detected once. This clone was detected only a few times. Its antigen is not identified. This specimen was blood, taken from a patient whose treatment included radiotherapy and nephrectomy. The chain carries TRBV30 and TRBJ1-5; possible D gene TRBD1, 5 bases. The receptor was isolated from a man aged 55 to 70 with renal cell carcinoma. CDR3 DNA sequence: TGTGCCTGGAGTGGTGGACGGGACCAGCCCCAGCATTTT. Its protein product is CAWSGGRDQPQHF.